This is a list of T cell receptor beta chains from one sample in a study of technical replicates of blood from a handful of donors. Clones were read by immunoSEQ multiplex PCR, and TCRdb kept only the in-frame ones, dropping some. In the table there are under 80,000 clones, approximately 94% of which are singletons. Input material: T cells isolated from PBMCs. These receptors were taken from a human donor in good health. The CDR3 runs from the conserved cysteine through the conserved F or W. Fields, in order: J gene, clone size, V gene, CDR3 protein. Clone size appears in some rows only: once, few, many, or a class for an expanded clone.

TRBJ1-3	.	TRBV10-3	CAISAPSLSGNTIYF
TRBJ1-1	.	TRBV4-1	CASSQKQGINTEAFF
TRBJ2-5	.	TRBV14	CASSQDNSETQYF
TRBJ2-1	.	TRBV6-6	CASSPLGSGEYNEQFF
TRBJ2-7	.	TRBV2	CASSGRARTGGLDEQYF
TRBJ1-1	.	TRBV15	CATRTGGRTEAFF
TRBJ2-5	.	TRBV4-2	CASSQDIRDRGRETQYF
TRBJ1-5	.	TRBV10-3	CALPKRTGSNQPQHF
TRBJ1-2	.	TRBV5-1	CASSLSHGYGYTF
TRBJ2-7	.	TRBV10-1	CASSSSIYYEQYF
TRBJ2-7	.	TRBV5-1	CASSLTQAYEQYF
TRBJ1-1	.	TRBV5-4	CASSLGPGGNTEAFF
TRBJ2-7	.	TRBV28	CASSETSGSAYEQYF
TRBJ2-1	.	TRBV6-6	CASTSGSPYNEQFF
TRBJ2-2	once	TRBV19	CASSIDGTGAGELFF
TRBJ2-7	.	TRBV6-6	CASSPTGTGLYEQYF
TRBJ2-7	.	TRBV21-1	CASSQTRGGSTYEQYF
TRBJ2-7	.	TRBV28	CASSSPVLAASYEQYF
TRBJ1-1	.	TRBV4-1	CASRGRTMNTEAFF
TRBJ1-1	few	TRBV29-1	CSVTTGDTEAFF
TRBJ1-2	.	TRBV9	CASSAGQIGYYGYTF
TRBJ2-1	once	TRBV29-1	CSVPTSGSLYNEQFF
TRBJ2-1	.	TRBV25-1	CASSEFRTSGSGGGQFF
TRBJ2-7	.	TRBV28	CASSLSSPYEQYF
TRBJ2-6	.	TRBV2	CASSDRASGANVLTF
TRBJ2-3	.	TRBV5-1	CASSLEGGPGTDTQYF
TRBJ1-2	.	TRBV5-4	CASSLSGSYGYTF
TRBJ2-5	.	TRBV18	CASSFRQDETQYF
TRBJ1-2	.	TRBV5-1	CASSLTGDYGYTF
TRBJ1-1	.	TRBV5-4	CASSLEGWFTEAFF
TRBJ2-1	.	TRBV7-6	CARQRWTSLSSSYNEQFF
TRBJ2-7	.	TRBV6-6	CASSSGQLGSYEQYF
TRBJ1-1	.	TRBV18	CASSPRGGNTEAFF
TRBJ2-7	.	TRBV11-2	CASSLFTRSYEQYF
TRBJ2-5	.	TRBV18	CASSPTGTGGQETQYF
TRBJ2-7	.	TRBV7-2	CASSSETSGSPLRSYEQYF
TRBJ1-1	.	TRBV5-1	CASRSWAQTAEAFF
TRBJ2-7	.	TRBV28	CASSAPTKQYF
TRBJ2-7	.	TRBV19	CASSRQGSSYEQYF
TRBJ2-2	.	TRBV29-1	CSVVQGYGTGELFF
TRBJ2-1	.	TRBV7-8	CASSFYLSESYNEQFF
TRBJ1-6	.	TRBV2	CASRSTFLNSPLHF
TRBJ2-7	.	TRBV11-2	CASSLGRGGLYEQYF
TRBJ2-5	.	TRBV28	CASSFGVMETQYF
TRBJ2-3	.	TRBV28	CASSERSGRVVYF
TRBJ1-1	.	TRBV4-1	CASSQGARGTANTEAFF
TRBJ1-2	.	TRBV5-1	CASSLAGDGYTF
TRBJ2-7	.	TRBV7-7	CASSDTGSGNYEQYF
TRBJ2-5	.	TRBV5-1	CASSPGAGVGQETQYF
TRBJ1-4	.	TRBV2	CASSVPGGREKLFF
TRBJ1-1	.	TRBV28	CASDRGNTEAFF
TRBJ2-1	.	TRBV5-1	CASSGDRAYNEQFF
TRBJ2-1	.	TRBV29-1	CSDRTSGAYNEQFF
TRBJ2-5	.	TRBV5-1	CASRGLADQETQYF
TRBJ2-3	.	TRBV29-1	CSSSLAGRTDTQYF
TRBJ2-5	.	TRBV7-3	CASSFERTSGGVETQYF
TRBJ2-1	.	TRBV9	CASSVARDRGLGEQFF
TRBJ2-1	.	TRBV10-1	CASSGSGRNYNEQFF